The sequence of this TCR beta chain was determined in a study of T cell repertoires in ileal Crohn's disease. Whole-study context: All patients had surgery for stricturing (about 60%) or penetrating (around 39%) disease.

In regard to this clone: Its cognate antigen is unknown.

Germline V CDR1 and CDR2: MNHEY, SMNVEV (reference sequence). The CDR3 contains 12 residues. The V and J ends lost 6 bases and 0 bases respectively, with 6 bases between them. Time point here: inflamed ileum from the surgical specimen. Eligibility required adulthood, ileal or ileocolonic Crohn's disease and indicated ileocolonic resection. Generated by immunoSEQ multiplex PCR, the TCRdb table keeps only in-frame clones and is missing some. The repertoire holds a few thousand clones, with roughly 79% as singletons. Whole-study findings and limits: Every patient over 26.8% clonality showed endoscopic recurrence.

This sequence originates from an adult with Crohn's disease. The sequenced sample was ileal tissue. The chain joins TRBV27 to TRBJ2-7, with D possibly matching TRBD1 (6 bases). The CDR3 region has the DNA TGTGCCAGCAGGACAGGCTCCTACGAGCAGTACTTC. Protein product: CASRTGSYEQYF.